The 21 T cell receptor beta chains below all came from one sample that was sequenced in a study of CD8+CD57+ T cells in acquired aplastic anemia. Genomic DNA templated the TCR beta VDJ and CDR3 profiling. TCRdb redid the calling of the reads with MiXCR, one entry per CDR3 protein. This sample yields 150,000 to 200,000 distinct CDR3 sequences, of which 64% are seen a single time; 40% to 55% belongs to the top ten. Sequenced material: sorted CD4+, CD8+, or CD8+CD57+ T cells (not recorded which) from PBMCs. These receptors all come from a human donor with severe aplastic anemia or a healthy control (not recorded which).

This clonotype was observed many times. This chain connects TRBV7-2 to TRBJ2-7; possibly TRBD2 for D (5 bases). The CDR3 spans 16 residues. Between the trimmed V and J ends, which lost 4 bases and 2 bases, there was a span of 18 bases. The V gene's germline CDR1 is SGHTA and CDR2 FQGNSA. CDR3 loop: CASSSRDGELPYEQYF. The CDR3 nucleotides read TGTGCCAGCAGCTCTCGAGACGGGGAGTTGCCCTACGAGCAGTACTTC.

The table lists this clonotype with many counts. The CDR3 here is CASSPLPTIYGYTF. CDR3 coding DNA: TGTGCCAGCAGCCCCCTTCCGACAATTTATGGCTACACCTTC. The J gene is TRBJ1-2, the V gene TRBV7-9; D is unresolved. Per the germline V gene, CDR1 is SEHNR and CDR2 is FQNEAQ (reference sequence). This CDR3 spans 14 amino acids. The V end was cut by 5 bases, the J end by 5 bases, with 15 bases between. The full variable domain, rest sourced from reference TRBV7-9 and TRBJ1-2, is DTGVSQNPRHKITKRGQNVTFRCDPISEHNRLYWYRQTLGQGPEFLTYFQNEAQLEKSRLLSDRFSAERPKGSFSTLEIQRTEQGDSAMYLCASSPLPTIYGYTFGSGTRLTVV.

This chain links TRBV20-1 with TRBJ2-1; D call uncertain. This CDR3 region has 14 residues. Germline V gene lookup returns CDR1 DFQATT and CDR2 SNEGSKA (reference sequence). The V end was cut by 6 bases, the J end by 6 bases, with 18 bases between. The CDR3 loop reads CSADVSSYSNEQFF. DNA for the CDR3: TGCAGTGCGGACGTATCGTCCTACAGCAATGAGCAGTTCTTC.

The chain is built from TRBV28 and TRBJ2-1, with D perhaps TRBD1 or TRBD2 (7 bases each). Trimming took off 4 bases at V and 5 bases at J, with 18 bases between the two ends. Germline loops: CDR1 MDHEN, CDR2 SYDVKM. This CDR3 is 16 amino acids long. This CDR3 is CASSSTGEGTDNEQFF. In DNA form, the CDR3 reads TGTGCCAGCAGTTCCACAGGGGAGGGTACGGACAATGAGCAGTTCTTC.

This clonotype was seen repeatedly, ten times or more. The rearrangement uses TRBV7-9 and TRBJ2-5; either TRBD1 or TRBD2 may supply D (5 bases each). Germline lookup yields CDR1 SEHNR and CDR2 FQNEAQ (reference sequence). Trimming cost V 1 base and J 5 bases, with 11 bases left between them. The CDR3 extends over 14 amino acids. The CDR3 DNA sequence: TGTGCCAGCAGCTTAGTAGTGGGGGTGGAGACCCAGTACTTC. Encoded protein: CASSLVVGVETQYF.

The chain recombines TRBV20-1 with TRBJ1-3; tentatively, D is TRBD1 (6 bases). This CDR3 has 13 residues. The V gene lost 3 bases and the J gene lost 4 bases, with 10 bases spanning the gap. The germline gives CDR1 DFQATT, CDR2 SNEGSKA (reference sequence). This CDR3 is CSARVDSGNTIYF. As DNA, the CDR3 is TGCAGTGCTAGGGTGGACAGCGGAAACACCATATATTTT.

In this sample, this clonotype turned up many times. The chain has TRBV20-1 and TRBJ2-2, with D possibly being TRBD1 (5 bases). Trimming left V 0 bases short and J 1 base short, with 9 bases between. Per germline, CDR1 DFQATT and CDR2 SNEGSKA (reference sequence). The CDR3 is 15 amino acids. The CDR3 bases are TGCAGTGCTAGAGAAAGGGGCGTGAACACCGGGGAGCTGTTTTTT. As protein: CSARERGVNTGELFF.

On this clonotype: Lacking the conserved final phenylalanine or tryptophan, this CDR3 likely reflects a read error. The limits of the CDR3 on the DNA are not certain, so only TCRdb's listed CDR3 is given. The V and J genes are TRBV29-1 and TRBJ2-5; no check of the table's D call, TRBD1, against the DNA was made. Termini included, the CDR3 measures 12 amino acids. Germline V lookup: CDR1 SQVTM, CDR2 ANQGSEA. CDR3 sequence reads: CSVGWTSRELPP.

The chain carries TRBV9 and TRBJ2-7, with D possibly matching TRBD2 (5 bases). V gave up 4 bases and J gave up 2 bases, with 16 bases separating them. The CDR3 covers 15 residues. Germline CDR1 SGDLS, CDR2 YYNGEE. This chain's CDR3 is CASSPRRELTYEQYF. Written as DNA, the CDR3 is TGTGCCAGCAGCCCCCGACGGGAACTCACCTACGAGCAGTACTTC.

The chain employs TRBV18 and TRBJ2-2, with 7 nucleotides matching TRBD1. This CDR3 is built from 15 residues. Unmatched junction bases numbered 2, after V lost 2 bases and J lost 2 bases. CDR1 is KGHSH, CDR2 LQKENI, per germline. The CDR3 DNA sequence: TGTGCCAGCTCACCAGGGACAGTCAACACCGGGGAGCTGTTTTTT. As protein: CASSPGTVNTGELFF.

The V call is TRBV12-3 or TRBV12-4, the J call TRBJ1-6, with 10 bases fitting TRBD1. The CDR3 contains 14 residues. Trimming took 8 bases from V and 8 from J; bases not matched to a gene: 6. CDR3 sequence: CASVVGTGDSPLHF. The CDR3, as DNA: TGTGCCAGCGTTGTTGGGACAGGGGATTCACCCCTCCACTTT.

V usage is TRBV7-2 and J usage is TRBJ2-2; 7 nucleotides match TRBD1. Germline CDR1 and CDR2: SGHTA and FQGNSA. V trimming: 4 bases; J trimming: 5 bases; junction bases outside the gene matches: 4. The CDR3 is 14 residues long. The CDR3 DNA is TGTGCCAGCAGCTCCACAGGGGTAACCGGGGAGCTGTTTTTT. Its protein product is CASSSTGVTGELFF.

V and J are TRBV2 and TRBJ1-1, with a tentative D call TRBD1 (5 bases). Trimming cost V 6 bases and J 1 base, with 15 bases left between them. The germline CDR1 and CDR2 sequences are SNHLY and FYNNEI. The CDR3 covers 15 residues. As DNA, the CDR3 is TGTGCCAGCAGGTTAGGTAGCGGGGCGAACACTGAAGCTTTCTTT. Translating gives CASRLGSGANTEAFF.

V is TRBV2 and J is TRBJ1-1; 7 nucleotides match TRBD1. The CDR3 totals 14 residues. CDR1 and CDR2 from the germline V gene are SNHLY and FYNNEI. Losses at the gene ends were 4 bases for V and 0 bases for J; bases not matched to a gene: 2. DNA for the CDR3: TGTGCCAGCAGTGGACAGGGTGTGAACACTGAAGCTTTCTTT. It is translated as CASSGQGVNTEAFF.

The CDR3 DNA reads TGCAGCGTTGAAGGAGGAGGGACAGGCGTGTATGGGTACGAGCAGTACTTC. Its protein product is CSVEGGGTGVYGYEQYF. J is TRBJ2-7 and V is TRBV29-1, with 8 bases matching TRBD1. V lost 1 base and J lost 4; bases outside the gene matches: 15. Looked up from germline, CDR1 is SQVTM and CDR2 is ANQGSEA. This CDR3 region has 17 residues.

The genes are TRBV5-5 and TRBJ1-6; 7 nucleotides agree with TRBD1. The germline V gene has CDR1 SGHKS and CDR2 YYEKEE (reference sequence). The CDR3 runs 13 residues. V shed 3 bases and J 11 bases; nucleotides not matched to a gene: 5. The CDR3: CASSSTGEAPLHF. Written as DNA, the CDR3 is TGTGCCAGCAGCTCTACAGGGGAGGCACCCCTCCACTTT. The entire variable domain, with the rest obtained from reference TRBV5-5 and TRBJ1-6, is as follows: DAGVTQSPTHLIKTRGQQVTLRCSPISGHKSVSWYQQVLGQGPQFIFQYYEKEERGRGNFPDRFSARQFPNYSSELNVNALLLGDSALYLCASSSTGEAPLHFGNGTRLTVT.

V usage is TRBV19 and J usage is TRBJ1-1, with D possibly being TRBD1 (5 bases). Germline values: CDR1 LNHDA, CDR2 SQIVND (reference sequence). Trimming stripped 0 bases from V and 2 bases from J, with 13 bases between. This CDR3 spans 16 amino acids. The CDR3 nucleotides are TGTGCCAGTAGTATAGATGGAGTGGGGCGAAACACTGAAGCTTTCTTT. Translation gives CASSIDGVGRNTEAFF.

The chain links TRBV20-1 to TRBJ2-7; tentatively, D is TRBD1 (5 bases). The CDR3 extends over 13 amino acids. The germline V gene encodes CDR1 DFQATT and CDR2 SNEGSKA (reference sequence). V was cut by 4 bases and J by 2 bases, with 12 bases left in between. The CDR3 DNA sequence: TGCAGTGCTATAGGGGTTTTGCCCTACGAGCAGTACTTC. Its protein is CSAIGVLPYEQYF.

The gene calls are TRBV20-1 and TRBJ2-7, with D perhaps matching TRBD2 (6 bases). The CDR3 has 13 amino acids. CDR1 and CDR2 (germline): DFQATT, SNEGSKA (reference sequence). Deletions cut 4 bases from V and 0 bases from J, with 10 bases between. CDR3 in amino acids: CSAIRETSYEQYF. The CDR3 DNA follows: TGCAGTGCTATCCGGGAGACCTCCTACGAGCAGTACTTC.

Comment on this clonotype: At one end the junction does not follow the germline gene, possibly because of a read error. The rearrangement joins TRBV10-3 to TRBJ1-2, with no clear D. The CDR3 contains 15 residues. The germline CDR1 and CDR2 sequences are ENHRY and SYGVKD. CDR3 in amino acids: CASSYSRNDPGGYTF. CDR3 DNA sequence: TGTGCCAGCAGTTACTCTCGAAATGATCCTGGTGGCTACACCTTC.

This clonotype has at least ten counts. V gene TRBV6-4 combines with J gene TRBJ1-2, with 7 bases identical to TRBD1. Per germline, CDR1 MRHNA and CDR2 SNTAGT. CDR3 length: 15 amino acids. V shed 6 bases, J shed 6 bases, and the junction held 13 bases outside the gene matches. The CDR3 reads CASSESTTGANGYTF. CDR3 DNA: TGTGCCAGCAGCGAATCGACTACAGGGGCCAATGGCTACACCTTC.